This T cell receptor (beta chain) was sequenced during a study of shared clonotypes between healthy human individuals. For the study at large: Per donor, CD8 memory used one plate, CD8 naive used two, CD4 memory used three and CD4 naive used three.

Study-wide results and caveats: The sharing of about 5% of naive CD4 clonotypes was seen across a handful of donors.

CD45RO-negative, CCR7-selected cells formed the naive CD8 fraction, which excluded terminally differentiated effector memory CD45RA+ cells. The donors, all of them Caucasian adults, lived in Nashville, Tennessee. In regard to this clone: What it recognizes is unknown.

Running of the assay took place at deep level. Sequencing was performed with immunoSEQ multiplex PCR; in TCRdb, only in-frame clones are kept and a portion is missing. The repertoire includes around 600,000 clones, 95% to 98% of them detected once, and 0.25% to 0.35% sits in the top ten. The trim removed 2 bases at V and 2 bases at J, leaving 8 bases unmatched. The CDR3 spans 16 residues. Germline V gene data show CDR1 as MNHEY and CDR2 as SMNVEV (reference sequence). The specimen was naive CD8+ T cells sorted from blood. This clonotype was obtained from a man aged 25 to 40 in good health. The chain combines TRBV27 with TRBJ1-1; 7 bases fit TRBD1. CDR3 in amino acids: CASSLRGSGGNTEAFF. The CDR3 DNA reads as TGTGCCAGCAGTTTAAGGGGATCAGGGGGTAACACTGAAGCTTTCTTT.